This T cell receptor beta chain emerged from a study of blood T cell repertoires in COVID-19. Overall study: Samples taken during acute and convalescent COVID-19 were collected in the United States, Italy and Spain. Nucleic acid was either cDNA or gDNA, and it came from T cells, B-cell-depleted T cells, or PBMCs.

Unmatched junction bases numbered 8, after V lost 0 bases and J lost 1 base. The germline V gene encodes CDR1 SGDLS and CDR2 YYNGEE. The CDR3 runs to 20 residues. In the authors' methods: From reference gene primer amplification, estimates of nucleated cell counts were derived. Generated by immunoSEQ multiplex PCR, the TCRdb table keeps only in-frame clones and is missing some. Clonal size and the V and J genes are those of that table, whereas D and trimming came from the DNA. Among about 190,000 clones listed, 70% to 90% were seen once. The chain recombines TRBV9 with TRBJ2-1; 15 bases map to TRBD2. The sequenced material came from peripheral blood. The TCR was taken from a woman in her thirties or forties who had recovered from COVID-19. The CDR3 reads CASSVVPSGLAGGSYNEQFF. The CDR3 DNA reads TGTGCCAGCAGCGTAGTTCCGTCGGGACTAGCGGGAGGTTCCTACAATGAGCAGTTCTTC.